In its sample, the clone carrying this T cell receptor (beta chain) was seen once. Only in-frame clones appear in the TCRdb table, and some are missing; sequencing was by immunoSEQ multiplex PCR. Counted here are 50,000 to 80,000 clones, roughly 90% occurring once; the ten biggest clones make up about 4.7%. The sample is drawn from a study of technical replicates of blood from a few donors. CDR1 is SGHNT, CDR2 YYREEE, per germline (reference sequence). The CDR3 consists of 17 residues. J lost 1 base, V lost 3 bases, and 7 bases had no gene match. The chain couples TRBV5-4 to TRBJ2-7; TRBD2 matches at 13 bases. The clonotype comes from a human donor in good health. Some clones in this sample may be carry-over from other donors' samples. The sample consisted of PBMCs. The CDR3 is CASSYGTSGTGSYEQYF. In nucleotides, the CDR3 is TGTGCCAGCAGCTATGGGACTAGCGGGACCGGGTCCTACGAGCAGTACTTC.